This T cell receptor beta chain was recorded in a study of shared clonotypes between healthy human individuals. For the study at large: Per donor, three plates held CD4 naive cells, three held CD4 memory, two held CD8 naive and one held CD8 memory.

CD4+ cells yielded CD45RA+ naive and CD45RA-negative memory subsets. Libraries were prepared by immunoSEQ multiplex PCR; TCRdb keeps only in-frame clonotypes and omits some of them. Of some 1.5 million clones listed, nearly 99% are singletons. Germline V gene sequence: CDR1 SNHLY, CDR2 FYNNEI. CDR3 length: 13 residues. Between the trimmed V and J ends, which lost 8 bases and 0 bases, there was a span of 10 bases. Regarding the study as a whole: Sorted-subset samples were not fully sequenced, rarefaction indicated.

This clone was seen once. The target antigen is unknown. At the DNA level, this CDR3 is encoded by other sequences in the same sample as well. V and J are TRBV2 and TRBJ1-1, with D possibly TRBD1 on 6 matching bases. The sequence derives from a man between 25 and 39 years old in good health. Specimen: naive CD4+ T cells sorted from blood. Subset meaning: CD45RA+ positively selected. Here the CDR3 DNA reads TGTGCCAGCCGGGACACATTGAACACTGAAGCTTTCTTT. It translates to CASRDTLNTEAFF.